These 32 T cell receptor beta chains share one sample of origin, sequenced in a study of T cell clonotyping in hematopoietic cell transplantation. Assay: immunoSEQ multiplex PCR; the TCRdb copy retains only in-frame clones and omits some. There are 9,500 to 13,000 clones in the sample; 89% occur only once, and about 16% lies in the top ten. Sequencing was performed on PBMCs, taken 100 days after allogeneic stem cell transplant. The origin of the receptors is a female patient in her sixties who had an allogeneic stem cell transplant from an unrelated donor, so the T cells may come from the graft donor. Some clones in this sample may be carry-over from other donors' samples.

The chain employs TRBV2 and TRBJ2-7; the D is unclear. The CDR3 consists of 12 residues. Trimming removed 9 bases from V and 1 base from J, with 10 bases in between. The V gene's germline CDR1 is SNHLY and CDR2 FYNNEI. For the CDR3, the DNA is TGTGCCAGTTTTCTCGTTTCCTACGAGCAGTACTTC. Translating it yields CASFLVSYEQYF.

The chain has TRBV30 and TRBJ2-3; 13 positions agree with TRBD2. This CDR3 region has 15 residues. Germline lookup yields CDR1 GTSNPN and CDR2 SVGIG (reference sequence). J was trimmed by 5 bases and V by 0 bases; bases with no gene match: 2. Here the CDR3 reads CAWSVLAGGGDTQYF. In DNA, the CDR3 is TGTGCCTGGAGTGTACTAGCGGGAGGGGGAGATACGCAGTATTTT. The whole variable domain, remainder taken from reference TRBV30 and TRBJ2-3, is SQTIHQWPATLVQPVGSPLSLECTVEGTSNPNLYWYRQAAGRGLQLLFYSVGIGQISSEVPQNLSASRPQDRQFILSSKKLLLSDSGFYLCAWSVLAGGGDTQYFGPGTRLTVL.

The chain joins TRBV5-1 to TRBJ1-2; D uncertain. Trimming took 0 bases from V and 8 from J, leaving 11 bases between them. Germline V gene data show CDR1 as SGHRS and CDR2 as YFSETQ. CDR3 length equals 13 residues. CDR3 DNA sequence: TGCGCCAGCAGCTTGGACAGTCTCGGGGGCTACACCTTC. Its protein is CASSLDSLGGYTF.

The chain links TRBV7-3 to TRBJ2-3, with D perhaps TRBD2 (5 bases). From germline, CDR1 is SGHTA and CDR2 FQGTGA. The CDR3 is 14 amino acids. V lost 4 bases, J lost 4 bases, and 12 bases lay in between. The CDR3 is CASSYEGYADTQYF. For the CDR3, the DNA is TGTGCCAGCAGCTACGAGGGTTATGCAGATACGCAGTATTTT.

The J gene is TRBJ2-7, the V gene TRBV6-5; D gene uncertain. The V gene lost 5 bases and the J gene lost 3 bases, with 14 bases spanning the gap. From germline, CDR1 is MNHEY and CDR2 SVGAGI. The CDR3 contains 14 residues. The CDR3 nucleotides are TGTGCCAGCAGTCCCCAACTAAGCCGCTACGAGCAGTACTTC. As protein: CASSPQLSRYEQYF.

In its sample, this clone was seen once. J is TRBJ2-1 and V is TRBV19, with TRBD1 matching over 9 bases. V lost 1 base, J lost 7 bases, and 5 bases stayed unmatched. This CDR3 has 15 residues. CDR1 and CDR2 (germline): LNHDA, SQIVND (reference sequence). The chain's CDR3 is CASSIGTGGWNEQFF. The CDR3 DNA sequence: TGTGCCAGTAGTATAGGTACAGGGGGCTGGAATGAGCAGTTCTTC.

This chain connects TRBV7-9 to TRBJ2-5; 8 positions match TRBD1. Per the germline V gene, CDR1 is SEHNR and CDR2 is FQNEAQ (reference sequence). The junction had 14 bases not matched to a gene; V was cut back by 5 bases and J by 6 bases. The CDR3 loop spans 16 amino acids. CDR3: CASSPHPLDRVQTQYF. The CDR3 DNA sequence: TGTGCCAGCAGCCCACATCCCTTGGACAGGGTACAGACCCAGTACTTC.

The genes are TRBV28 and TRBJ2-3; D is ambiguous. Trimming stripped 5 bases from V and 11 bases from J, with 17 bases between. The V gene's germline CDR1 is MDHEN and CDR2 SYDVKM. CDR3 length equals 13 residues. The CDR3 nucleotides are TGTGCCAGCAGTGATACTGGGCCATCTTGGCAGTATTTT. Translation gives CASSDTGPSWQYF. Full variable domain (remainder filled in from reference TRBV28 and TRBJ2-3): DVKVTQSSRYLVKRTGEKVFLECVQDMDHENMFWYRQDPGLGLRLIYFSYDVKMKEKGDIPEGYSVSREKKERFSLILESASTNQTSMYLCASSDTGPSWQYFGPGTRLTVL.

V is TRBV19 and J is TRBJ2-1, with D possibly being TRBD2 (6 bases). This CDR3 is built from 12 residues. CDR1 and CDR2 from the germline V gene are LNHDA and SQIVND (reference sequence). V lost 6 bases, J lost 8 bases, and 11 bases lay in between. The CDR3 here is CASSGGIDEQFF. The CDR3, as DNA: TGTGCCAGTAGCGGCGGGATTGATGAGCAGTTCTTC.

The V and J genes are TRBV7-2 and TRBJ2-7; TRBD2 matches at 7 bases. The germline V gene encodes CDR1 SGHTA and CDR2 FQGNSA. V gave up 5 bases and J gave up 0 bases; unmatched junction bases: 10. CDR3 length: 16 residues. In DNA form, the CDR3 reads TGTGCCAGCAGCCCCTCCCCCGCGGGAGACTCCTACGAGCAGTACTTC. It codes for CASSPSPAGDSYEQYF. Full variable domain (outside the CDR3, taken from reference TRBV7-2 and TRBJ2-7): GAGVSQSPSNKVTEKGKDVELRCDPISGHTALYWYRQSLGQGLEFLIYFQGNSAPDKSGLPSDRFSAERTGGSVSTLTIQRTQQEDSAVYLCASSPSPAGDSYEQYFGPGTRLTVT.

This clone was detected once. This chain connects TRBV15 to TRBJ2-1, with 10 bases fitting TRBD1. V lost 1 base to trimming and J lost 7 bases; unmatched junction nucleotides: 1. Germline-derived CDR1 and CDR2 are LNHNV and YYDKDF (reference sequence). This CDR3 contains 14 residues. CDR3 protein: CATSRAGQGNEQFF. The CDR3 DNA follows: TGTGCCACCAGCAGAGCGGGACAGGGGAATGAGCAGTTCTTC.

The rearrangement uses TRBV27 and TRBJ2-1; D is undetermined. The CDR3 has 14 amino acids. Germline V gene data show CDR1 as MNHEY and CDR2 as SMNVEV (reference sequence). Trimming removed 3 bases at V and 0 bases at J, with 6 bases between. The CDR3: CASSFAASYNEQFF. CDR3 DNA: TGTGCCAGCAGTTTTGCTGCCTCCTACAATGAGCAGTTCTTC.

The chain links TRBV29-1 to TRBJ2-1; D assignment may be TRBD1 or TRBD2 (5 bases each). The V gene lost 4 bases and the J gene lost 0 bases, with 16 bases spanning the gap. CDR3 length equals 16 residues. Germline V CDR1 and CDR2: SQVTM, ANQGSEA. The CDR3 nucleotides read TGCAGCGTTGCCTTGGGGGACGGTAACTCCTACAATGAGCAGTTCTTC. Amino acid sequence: CSVALGDGNSYNEQFF.

A note on this clone: One junction end does not reproduce the germline sequence, and a read error may be involved. The chain employs TRBV5-1 and TRBJ1-3, with TRBD1 matching 8 bases. CDR3 length equals 11 residues. Germline V gene sequence: CDR1 SGHRS, CDR2 YFSETQ. CDR3 residues: CASSSGQGEDF. The CDR3 DNA follows: TGCGCCAGCAGCTCCGGACAGGGTGAAGATTTT. Together with reference TRBV5-1 and TRBJ1-3, the CDR3 gives the full variable domain: KAGVTQTPRYLIKTRGQQVTLSCSPISGHRSVSWYQQTPGQGLQFLFEYFSETQRNKGNFPGRFSGRQFSNSRSEMNVSTLELGDSALYLCASSSGQGEDFGEGSWLTVV.

This clone turned up a few times. J is TRBJ2-2 and V is TRBV27; D is undetermined. With 5 bases removed from V and 6 bases from J, the gap between germline ends came to 16 bases. Germline CDR1 and CDR2: MNHEY and SMNVEV (reference sequence). The CDR3 length is 15 residues. CDR3 in amino acids: CASSHLPLYPGELFF. DNA of the CDR3: TGTGCCAGCAGTCATTTACCCCTTTACCCCGGGGAGCTGTTTTTT.

The table lists this clone with a count of one. The chain couples TRBV10-2 to TRBJ2-7; 13 nucleotides align to TRBD2. The trim removed 0 bases at V and 3 bases at J, leaving 5 bases unmatched. The CDR3 contains 17 residues. The germline V gene encodes CDR1 WSHSY and CDR2 SAAADI. CDR3 coding DNA: TGCGCCAGCAGTGAGTCGATCGGACTAGCGGGGGACTACGAGCAGTACTTC. Protein: CASSESIGLAGDYEQYF.

This sequence joins TRBV7-8 and TRBJ1-5, with 7 bases identical to TRBD1. With 5 bases clipped from V and 5 bases from J, the junction kept 6 bases outside the gene matches. The germline CDR1 and CDR2 sequences are SGHVS and FQNEAQ. The CDR3 totals 14 residues. The CDR3 loop is CASSPGQAHQPQHF. Written as DNA, the CDR3 is TGTGCCAGCAGCCCTGGACAGGCCCATCAGCCCCAGCATTTT.

The rearrangement joins TRBV2 to TRBJ2-7; D unclear. The germline V and J ends were trimmed by 4 bases and 5 bases, with 24 bases remaining between them. Germline V gene sequence: CDR1 SNHLY, CDR2 FYNNEI. CDR3 length: 17 residues. The CDR3 sequence is CASSGPRFSSRFNEQYF. DNA for the CDR3: TGTGCCAGCAGTGGCCCTAGGTTTTCCTCCAGGTTTAACGAGCAGTACTTC.

The chain couples TRBV6-5 to TRBJ1-5; D is undetermined. Between the trimmed V and J ends, which lost 0 bases and 4 bases, there was a span of 7 bases. The CDR3 has 14 amino acids. Germline V gives CDR1 MNHEY, CDR2 SVGAGI. The CDR3 region is CASSYSSGNQPQHF. CDR3 nucleotides: TGTGCCAGCAGTTACTCGAGCGGTAATCAGCCCCAGCATTTT.

This sequence joins TRBV27 and TRBJ2-7; unclear D gene. The CDR3 consists of 14 residues. Trimming shortened V by 0 bases and J by 3 bases, and 9 bases separated the two germline ends. The V gene's germline CDR1 is MNHEY and CDR2 SMNVEV (reference sequence). DNA for the CDR3: TGTGCCAGCAGTTTATCGATCCAGAGCTACGAGCAGTACTTC. This gives the protein CASSLSIQSYEQYF.

This rearrangement joins TRBV5-4 to TRBJ1-2; D uncertain. Germline-derived CDR1 and CDR2 are SGHNT and YYREEE (reference sequence). V dropped 2 bases and J dropped 11 bases, with 10 bases sitting between them. The CDR3 is 11 amino acids. The CDR3 region has the DNA TGTGCCAGCAGCTTAGACCTCGGTTACACCTTC. As protein: CASSLDLGYTF. Looking up the rest from reference TRBV5-4 and TRBJ1-2 gives the full variable domain: ETGVTQSPTHLIKTRGQQVTLRCSSQSGHNTVSWYQQALGQGPQFIFQYYREEENGRGNFPPRFSGLQFPNYSSELNVNALELDDSALYLCASSLDLGYTFGSGTRLTVV.

The gene calls are TRBV5-4 and TRBJ2-2; 10 positions agree with TRBD2. Losses at the gene ends were 0 bases for V and 6 bases for J; bases not matched to a gene: 2. CDR1 SGHNT and CDR2 YYREEE come from the germline V gene (reference sequence). The CDR3 consists of 15 residues. CDR3 in DNA: TGTGCCAGCAGCTTGGGGCTAGCGGGAGCCGGGGAGCTGTTTTTT. This codes for CASSLGLAGAGELFF.

The J gene is TRBJ2-5, the V gene TRBV11-1, with 7 bases that match TRBD1. From germline, CDR1 is SGHAT and CDR2 FQDESV (reference sequence). This CDR3 comprises 14 residues. J lost 2 bases, V lost 5 bases, and 5 bases had no gene match. The CDR3 reads CASSIQTGQETQYF. CDR3 nucleotide sequence: TGTGCCAGCAGCATACAGACAGGGCAAGAGACCCAGTACTTC.

V is TRBV21-1 and J is TRBJ1-5; the table names TRBD1, a call not compared with the DNA. TRBV21-1 is reported as a pseudogene. This CDR3 region has 14 residues. DNA for the CDR3: TGTGCCAGCAGCATCCACAGGGGCTTGCAGCCCCAGCATTTT. It is translated as CASSIHRGLQPQHF.

The rearrangement joins TRBV4-2 to TRBJ1-4; TRBD1 matches 10 bases. The length of the CDR3 is 14 residues. Unmatched junction bases numbered 6, after V lost 6 bases and J lost 8 bases. Germline V gives CDR1 LGHNA, CDR2 YNFKEQ. The CDR3 here is CASRPGTGAEKLFF. In DNA, the CDR3 is TGTGCCAGCAGACCCGGGACAGGGGCCGAAAAACTGTTTTTT.

The rearrangement joins TRBV2 to TRBJ2-1; 11 positions match TRBD1. Germline values: CDR1 SNHLY, CDR2 FYNNEI. This CDR3 region has 13 residues. The DNA of the CDR3 is TGTGGCGGTAGGACAGGGGGCGTACATGAGCAGTTCTTC. Translated, it gives CGGRTGGVHEQFF.

This clone has just one count. V usage is TRBV6-4 and J usage is TRBJ1-1; possibly TRBD1 for D (6 bases). Trimming removed 2 bases from V and 7 bases from J, with 17 bases in between. CDR1 is MRHNA and CDR2 is SNTAGT in the germline V gene. This CDR3 contains 15 residues. The chain's CDR3 is CASSDGRGPLSEAFF. CDR3 DNA: TGTGCCAGCAGTGACGGTCGGGGGCCCCTAAGTGAAGCTTTCTTT.

V and J are TRBV11-3 and TRBJ2-2; 7 nucleotides align to TRBD2. The CDR3 length is 15 residues. Germline CDR1 reads SGHNT; CDR2 reads YENEEA. V dropped 3 bases and J dropped 7; count of bases not matched to a gene: 8. The DNA for the CDR3 is TGTGCCAGCAGCTTCGGGGGGAGGGATGTCGGGGAGCTGTTTTTT. It is translated as CASSFGGRDVGELFF.

The rearrangement uses TRBV9 and TRBJ2-1; TRBD1 matches at 9 bases. This CDR3 region has 14 residues. The V gene end was trimmed by 0 bases and the J gene end by 10 bases; junction bases not matched to a gene: 5. Germline CDR1 reads SGDLS; CDR2 reads YYNGEE. Here the CDR3 reads CASSVGYRGREQFF. The CDR3 DNA follows: TGTGCCAGCAGCGTAGGGTACAGGGGGCGAGAGCAGTTCTTC.

This clone was found a few times. V and J are TRBV9 and TRBJ2-7, with D unclear. Germline-derived CDR1 and CDR2 are SGDLS and YYNGEE. The CDR3 is 14 amino acids. V gave up 0 bases and J gave up 2 bases, with 9 bases separating them. CDR3 amino acids: CASSVAGNAYEQYF. The CDR3 nucleotides are TGTGCCAGCAGCGTAGCCGGAAATGCCTACGAGCAGTACTTC.

This clone was counted once. The rearrangement links TRBV30 to TRBJ1-1; the match to TRBD1 covers 9 bases. Germline V lookup: CDR1 GTSNPN, CDR2 SVGIG (reference sequence). Trimming at V came to 6 bases and at J to 0 bases, leaving 2 bases not matched to a gene. The CDR3 has 13 amino acids. The CDR3 spells CACHRGLNTEAFF. CDR3 sequence (DNA): TGTGCCTGTCACAGGGGGCTGAACACTGAAGCTTTCTTT. The complete variable domain, with remaining parts taken from reference TRBV30 and TRBJ1-1, reads SQTIHQWPATLVQPVGSPLSLECTVEGTSNPNLYWYRQAAGRGLQLLFYSVGIGQISSEVPQNLSASRPQDRQFILSSKKLLLSDSGFYLCACHRGLNTEAFFGQGTRLTVV.

This rearrangement joins TRBV2 to TRBJ1-2; TRBD1 might be the D (6 bases). The CDR3 contains 12 residues. The V gene lost 3 bases and the J gene lost 5 bases, with 7 bases spanning the gap. Germline loops: CDR1 SNHLY, CDR2 FYNNEI. CDR3 region: CASSEDRYGYTF. The CDR3 DNA is TGTGCCAGCAGTGAGGACAGATATGGCTACACCTTC.